This T cell receptor beta chain comes out of a study of CD8+ T cells in alopecia areata. Regarding the study as a whole: Normal scalp showed lower clonality than lesional scalp, especially alopecia totalis/universalis.

Details on this clone: What it binds is not known.

In germline, CDR1 is SEHNR, CDR2 FQNEAQ (reference sequence). The CDR3 consists of 15 residues. V gave up 5 bases and J gave up 9 bases; unmatched junction bases: 5. Sequencing used cDNA as its template, made by extracting RNA and reverse transcribing it. Produced via immunoSEQ multiplex PCR; TCRdb's table is partial and in-frame only. This sample yields around 150,000 clones, of which 50% to 60% are seen a single time; less than 5% belongs to the top ten. The authors sorted CD4+ and CD8+ T cells from PBMCs. This clonotype was sampled from a human donor in good health. This chain links TRBV7-9 with TRBJ2-2; 14 nucleotides match TRBD2. The sequenced material came from CD4+ T cells sorted from blood. The CDR3 region has the DNA TGTGCCAGCAGCCGAGGGACTAGCGGGAGTCGGGAGCTGTTTTTT. This sequence encodes CASSRGTSGSRELFF.